The 24 T cell receptor beta chains presented below share a single source sample, sequenced in a study of prognosis after radiotherapy for stage I lung cancer. CDR3 of TCR beta was amplified from genomic DNA via a two-round multiplex PCR. Round one of PCR was performed, and it used primers specific to each TRBV and TRBJ gene. TCRdb reprocessed the multiplex PCR reads via MiXCR and lists one record per CDR3 protein. The sample has around 20,000 distinct CDR3 sequences; about three fifths are singletons. Sample: PBMCs, taken before or after stereotactic body radiation therapy (not recorded which). The source of these receptors is a donor aged 50 or older with non-small cell lung cancer.

The chain links TRBV2 to TRBJ2-2; 9 bases are shared with TRBD2. V shed 8 bases and J 4 bases; nucleotides not matched to a gene: 17. In germline, CDR1 is SNHLY, CDR2 FYNNEI. The CDR3 is 18 amino acids. CDR3 sequence: CASAESGVREGRTGELFF. The CDR3 coding sequence is TGTGCCAGCGCTGAGAGTGGTGTGCGGGAGGGCCGCACCGGGGAGCTGTTTTTT.

This clonotype was found many times. The chain employs TRBV19 and TRBJ2-5; D ambiguous. From germline, CDR1 is LNHDA and CDR2 SQIVND (reference sequence). The CDR3 totals 13 residues. Trimming pared 1 base from V and 4 bases from J, leaving 7 bases between. The CDR3 sequence: CASSIGAIETQYF. The CDR3 nucleotides read TGTGCCAGTAGTATAGGAGCCATAGAGACCCAGTACTTC.

This clonotype has ten or more counts. The chain is built from TRBV29-1 and TRBJ2-3; possibly TRBD2 for D (6 bases). CDR1 and CDR2 (germline): SQVTM, ANQGSEA. V was trimmed by 5 bases and J by 1 base, leaving 13 bases between them. The CDR3 runs 14 residues. CDR3 in DNA: TGCAGCGTTACGTTAAGCGGGCGCACAGATACGCAGTATTTT. Protein: CSVTLSGRTDTQYF.

The chain links TRBV10-3 to TRBJ2-5, with 10 bases aligning to TRBD1. The CDR3 covers 16 residues. From germline, CDR1 is ENHRY and CDR2 SYGVKD. V gave up 4 bases and J gave up 2 bases; unmatched junction bases: 7. The CDR3 DNA reads TGTGCCATCAGTGTTCCGCCGGGACAGGGGCAAGAGACCCAGTACTTC. Translating gives CAISVPPGQGQETQYF.

Of note for this clonotype: A read error is the likely source, as a far larger clone sits one nucleotide away. This chain connects TRBV11-1 to TRBJ2-2, with unresolved D. Trimming cost V 3 bases and J 2 bases, with 7 bases left between them. Germline V gene lookup returns CDR1 SGHAT and CDR2 FQDESV (reference sequence). This CDR3 contains 14 residues. The CDR3 DNA sequence: TGTGCCAGCAGCTTGGAACACAACACCGGGGAGCTGTTTTTT. It yields the protein CASSLEHNTGELFF.

By its share, this clonotype is medium-sized (0.01 to 0.1%). The V call is TRBV5-1, the J call TRBJ2-2; no reliable D call. Germline V gene lookup returns CDR1 SGHRS and CDR2 YFSETQ. Trimming removed 2 bases at V and 6 bases at J, with 8 bases between. The CDR3 has 13 amino acids. DNA of the CDR3: TGCGCCAGCAGCTTTAACGGACCCGGGGAGCTGTTTTTT. Protein sequence: CASSFNGPGELFF.

V gene TRBV20-1 combines with J gene TRBJ2-1, with D possibly matching TRBD2 (5 bases). The CDR3 totals 15 residues. V dropped 5 bases and J dropped 3 bases, with 17 bases sitting between them. In germline, CDR1 is DFQATT, CDR2 SNEGSKA (reference sequence). CDR3 in amino acids: CSAEAVLAHYNEQFF. For the CDR3, the DNA is TGCAGTGCTGAAGCGGTTTTAGCCCACTACAATGAGCAGTTCTTC.

The chain combines TRBV6-2 or TRBV6-3 with TRBJ1-1, with D possibly TRBD1 on 5 matching bases. Trimming removed 4 bases from V and 7 bases from J, with 13 bases in between. Germline CDR1 reads MNHEY; CDR2 reads SVGEGT. This CDR3 region has 13 residues. CDR3 sequence (DNA): TGTGCCAGCAGTTCTAGTAGACAGCTTGAAGCTTTCTTT. Encoded protein: CASSSSRQLEAFF.

This clonotype is termed medium-sized (0.01 to 0.1%). The gene calls are TRBV10-3 and TRBJ1-2; 9 bases map to TRBD1. The ends lost 6 bases at V and 8 bases at J; junction bases unmatched: 10. CDR3 length: 14 residues. CDR1 is ENHRY, CDR2 SYGVKD, per germline. The CDR3 loop is CAIRAQGAGEGYTF. In DNA, the CDR3 is TGTGCCATCAGGGCACAGGGGGCTGGGGAAGGCTACACCTTC.

This clonotype was recorded many times. This sequence joins TRBV6-2 or TRBV6-3 and TRBJ2-1; 9 nucleotides match TRBD1. Germline loops: CDR1 MNHEY, CDR2 SVGEGT. The CDR3 sequence is 16 residues long. After removal of 2 bases from V and 6 bases from J, the junction contained 8 bases not matched to a gene. In DNA, the CDR3 is TGTGCCAGCAGTTACGGGGGGACAGGGAGAGGCAATGAGCAGTTCTTC. Amino acids: CASSYGGTGRGNEQFF.

The chain carries TRBV28 and TRBJ2-7; a possible D gene is TRBD2 (5 bases). Per germline, CDR1 MDHEN and CDR2 SYDVKM. The CDR3 is made up of 13 amino acids. Trimming took 10 bases from V and 6 from J, leaving 19 bases between them. CDR3 in DNA: TGTGCCATCGGTTTCCTGGGAGACCCCGAGCAGTACTTC. It yields the protein CAIGFLGDPEQYF. Full variable domain (missing parts from reference TRBV28 and TRBJ2-7): DVKVTQSSRYLVKRTGEKVFLECVQDMDHENMFWYRQDPGLGLRLIYFSYDVKMKEKGDIPEGYSVSREKKERFSLILESASTNQTSMYLCAIGFLGDPEQYFGPGTRLTVT.

This sequence joins TRBV6-2 or TRBV6-3 and TRBJ2-3; D tentatively fits TRBD1 or TRBD2 (5 bases each). The CDR3 extends over 13 amino acids. The V gene's germline CDR1 is MNHEY and CDR2 SVGEGT. The germline V and J ends were trimmed by 6 bases and 14 bases, with 21 bases remaining between them. The CDR3 region has the DNA TGTGCCAGCAGCGTTCCTGGGACCGCAGTAGGGTATTTT. Translation gives CASSVPGTAVGYF.

Comment on this clonotype: A single base is all that separates this from a far larger clone, so a read error is likely. This chain uses TRBV6-2 or TRBV6-3 with TRBJ1-2; the D gene is possibly TRBD1 (5 bases). V gave up 5 bases and J gave up 4 bases, with 11 bases separating them. The CDR3 has 13 residues. Germline V gene sequence: CDR1 MNHEY, CDR2 SVGEGT. CDR3 sequence (DNA): TGTGCCAGCAGTGGGAATGGGGCCTATGGCTACACCTTC. Residues: CASSGNGAYGYTF.

This clonotype has a single count. With a far larger clone one base away, a read error is the likely cause. The gene calls are TRBV6-2 or TRBV6-3 and TRBJ1-2; possible D gene TRBD1, 6 bases. The CDR3 sequence is 14 residues long. The ends were cut back, 6 bases at V and 4 bases at J, with 15 bases in the middle. Germline V CDR1 and CDR2: MNHEY, SVGEGT. CDR3 sequence: CASRNPGHLYGYTF. The CDR3 DNA reads TGTGCCAGCAGGAACCCGGGACATCTCTATGGCTACACCTTC.

In its sample, this clonotype ranks as medium-sized. The chain carries TRBV27 and TRBJ2-7; 7 bases fit TRBD2. The CDR3 sequence is 13 residues long. V gave up 5 bases and J gave up 1 base; unmatched junction bases: 2. Germline-derived CDR1 and CDR2 are MNHEY and SMNVEV (reference sequence). The CDR3: CASSRDYSYEQYF. The CDR3 DNA follows: TGTGCCAGCAGTCGGGACTATTCCTACGAGCAGTACTTC.

In this sample, this clonotype turned up many times. The rearrangement joins TRBV9 to TRBJ2-7, with 8 bases lining up with TRBD2. V was pared by 4 bases and J by 2 bases, with 8 bases of the junction left unmatched. This CDR3 spans 15 amino acids. Germline CDR1 SGDLS, CDR2 YYNGEE. CDR3 in DNA: TGTGCCAGCAGCCCAAGCGGGAGAATCGCCTACGAGCAGTACTTC. Its protein is CASSPSGRIAYEQYF.

V and J are TRBV27 and TRBJ2-7; tentative D call: TRBD1 (6 bases). CDR1 and CDR2 from the germline V gene are MNHEY and SMNVEV (reference sequence). V was clipped by 5 bases and J by 3 bases, with 17 bases between them. This CDR3 is 15 amino acids long. CDR3 protein: CASSLNLDRIYEQYF. The CDR3 nucleotides are TGTGCCAGCAGTCTAAACTTGGACAGAATCTACGAGCAGTACTTC.

Concerning this clonotype itself: Being one base from a much bigger clone, this may be a read error. The J gene is TRBJ2-5, the V gene TRBV27; a weak D match, TRBD2 (6 bases). Per germline, CDR1 MNHEY and CDR2 SMNVEV (reference sequence). The CDR3 totals 15 residues. Trimming left V 6 bases short and J 1 base short, with 15 bases between. The CDR3 DNA follows: TGTGCCAGCAGGGAATTAGCGGTAAGCCAAGAGACCCAGTACTTC. Encoded protein: CASRELAVSQETQYF.

In this sample, this clonotype turned up many times. A read error is possible here, since a much larger clone lies one base away. The gene calls are TRBV20-1 and TRBJ1-1; D not certain. Germline V gene sequence: CDR1 DFQATT, CDR2 SNEGSKA (reference sequence). V was shortened by 2 bases and J by 4 bases, with 11 bases between the two germline ends. The CDR3 loop spans 13 amino acids. DNA for the CDR3: TGCAGTGCTAGACCTGGAGGGAGCACTGAAGCTTTCTTT. Translating it yields CSARPGGSTEAFF.

This clonotype was detected many times. The gene calls are TRBV28 and TRBJ2-7; the match to TRBD1 covers 9 bases. This CDR3 is 14 amino acids long. V shed 6 bases, J shed 3 bases, and the junction held 6 bases outside the gene matches. Looked up from germline, CDR1 is MDHEN and CDR2 is SYDVKM. CDR3 loop: CASSNTGGDYEQYF. As DNA, the CDR3 is TGTGCCAGCAGCAACACAGGGGGCGACTACGAGCAGTACTTC.

The gene calls are TRBV10-3 and TRBJ2-7, with 10 positions matching TRBD2. Losses at the gene ends were 10 bases for V and 1 base for J; bases not matched to a gene: 22. CDR3 size: 19 residues. The germline V gene has CDR1 ENHRY and CDR2 SYGVKD. Here the CDR3 DNA reads TGTGCCACCACTCACCGCAAGCGGGAGGGCCAGAGAGGGTCCTACGAGCAGTACTTC. Its protein product is CATTHRKREGQRGSYEQYF.

The chain links TRBV6-1 to TRBJ1-6; 8 nucleotides agree with TRBD1. From germline, CDR1 is MNHNS and CDR2 SASEGT. V shed 6 bases, J shed 7 bases, and the junction held 5 bases outside the gene matches. This CDR3 comprises 14 residues. The CDR3 here is CASRGQVENSPLHF. CDR3 coding DNA: TGTGCCAGCAGGGGACAGGTGGAGAATTCACCCCTCCACTTT.

Remarks on this clonotype: This likely came from a read error, as a far larger clone is one base away. The chain uses TRBV7-9 and TRBJ2-7; weak D call: TRBD2 (6 bases). V was shortened by 4 bases and J by 5 bases, with 15 bases between the two germline ends. The CDR3 is 14 residues long. Germline V CDR1 and CDR2: SEHNR, FQNEAQ (reference sequence). The CDR3 coding sequence is TGTGCCAGCAGCTCATACGGGACTGGGGACGAGCAGTACTTC. Protein: CASSSYGTGDEQYF.

J is TRBJ2-5 and V is TRBV20-1, with D hard to call. Germline V gives CDR1 DFQATT, CDR2 SNEGSKA (reference sequence). The V and J ends lost 2 bases and 0 bases respectively, with 4 bases between them. CDR3 size: 12 residues. CDR3 amino acids: CSARRDQETQYF. DNA for the CDR3: TGCAGTGCTAGAAGGGACCAAGAGACCCAGTACTTC.